This entry lists 28 T cell receptor beta chains sequenced from one sample in a study of T cells in localized non-small cell lung cancer. The protocol was immunoSEQ multiplex PCR, while the TCRdb copy is restricted to in-frame clones and leaves out a portion. This table has around 26,000 clones, less than 95% appearing once. The sample here was peripheral blood, taken before any cancer treatment. These receptors were taken from a woman aged 35 to 75 with stage I lung adenocarcinoma.

V usage is TRBV9 and J usage is TRBJ1-1, with unresolved D. The CDR3 runs 15 residues. The V gene lost 5 bases and the J gene lost 0 bases, with 14 bases spanning the gap. Germline lookup yields CDR1 SGDLS and CDR2 YYNGEE. The DNA for the CDR3 is TGTGCCAGCAGGGCCAGCGGAACTTTGAACACTGAAGCTTTCTTT. It encodes CASRASGTLNTEAFF.

The chain is built from TRBV9 and TRBJ1-2; the D is unclear. Germline CDR1 and CDR2: SGDLS and YYNGEE. Trimming removed 2 bases at V and 3 bases at J, with 11 bases between. This CDR3 has 14 residues. The CDR3 DNA follows: TGTGCCAGCAGCGTTGGGCAGTTGGACTATGGCTACACCTTC. Its translation is CASSVGQLDYGYTF.

Concerning this clone itself: One junction end does not reproduce the germline sequence, and a read error may be involved. The rearrangement uses TRBV19 and TRBJ1-2; the D is unclear. CDR1 is LNHDA and CDR2 is SQIVND in the germline V gene (reference sequence). This CDR3 comprises 15 residues. CDR3 region: CAGSPVDTADYGYTF. The CDR3 nucleotides read TGTGCCGGTAGTCCCGTTGATACAGCAGACTATGGCTACACCTTC.

V usage is TRBV21-1 and J usage is TRBJ2-6; the D call TRBD2 from the table was never checked on the DNA. TRBV21-1 counts as a pseudogene. The CDR3 runs 21 residues. CDR3 sequence reads: CASSNFANYRTHSSGANVLTF. Here the CDR3 DNA reads TGTGCCAGCAGCAATTTCGCGAACTACCGGACTCACAGCTCTGGGGCCAACGTCCTGACTTTC.

This CDR3 is CASSEYGGGFYEQYF. The CDR3 bases are TGTGCCAGCAGTGAATATGGTGGGGGCTTCTACGAGCAGTACTTC. This chain links TRBV25-1 with TRBJ2-7; D may be TRBD1 (6 bases). Trimming pared 0 bases from V and 3 bases from J, leaving 12 bases between. The germline V gene has CDR1 MGHDK and CDR2 SYGVNS. CDR3 size: 15 residues.

This chain joins TRBV7-9 and TRBJ1-2; the match to TRBD1 covers 9 bases. The CDR3 has 15 amino acids. J lost 8 bases, V lost 1 base, and 8 bases had no gene match. Per the germline V gene, CDR1 is SEHNR and CDR2 is FQNEAQ (reference sequence). CDR3 sequence: CASSLGQQGAKGYTF. The CDR3 bases are TGTGCCAGCAGCTTAGGCCAACAGGGGGCGAAGGGCTACACCTTC.

This sequence joins TRBV27 and TRBJ2-5; D may match TRBD1 or TRBD2 (5 bases each). Trimming took 1 base from V and 5 from J, leaving 8 bases between them. Germline V gene lookup returns CDR1 MNHEY and CDR2 SMNVEV (reference sequence). This CDR3 comprises 13 residues. The DNA for the CDR3 is TGTGCCAGCAGTTTATTCTGGGGGGAGACCCAGTACTTC. Protein: CASSLFWGETQYF.

The rearrangement joins TRBV10-2 to TRBJ1-1; possibly TRBD1 for D (5 bases). The CDR3 has 16 residues. CDR1 is WSHSY, CDR2 SAAADI, per germline. Trimming stripped 4 bases from V and 1 base from J, with 16 bases between. The CDR3 here is CASSGGTFSRNTEAFF. Written as DNA, the CDR3 is TGCGCCAGCAGTGGTGGGACTTTTTCTCGGAACACTGAAGCTTTCTTT.

The chain has TRBV6-6 and TRBJ1-2, with TRBD1 matching over 8 bases. The trim removed 4 bases at V and 6 bases at J, leaving 4 bases unmatched. This CDR3 is built from 13 residues. In germline, CDR1 is MNHNY, CDR2 SVGAGI (reference sequence). The CDR3 DNA reads TGTGCCAGCAGTTCCTGGGACAGGCATGGCTACACCTTC. Translated, it gives CASSSWDRHGYTF.

The sample holds one count of this clone. The chain couples TRBV4-2 to TRBJ1-5; weak D call: TRBD1 (6 bases). There are 14 residues in the CDR3. The ends were cut back, 4 bases at V and 3 bases at J, with 10 bases in the middle. CDR1 and CDR2 (germline): LGHNA, YNFKEQ. CDR3 region: CASSLQGSNQPQHF. CDR3 nucleotides: TGTGCCAGCAGCCTACAGGGATCCAATCAGCCCCAGCATTTT.

The chain links TRBV7-2 to TRBJ2-1; no clear D gene. The CDR3 has 14 amino acids. Between the trimmed V and J ends, which lost 8 bases and 6 bases, there was a span of 17 bases. CDR1 is SGHTA, CDR2 FQGNSA, per germline. The CDR3 coding sequence is TGTGCCAGCTTGTACGGATCCCACTCCAATGAGCAGTTCTTC. The encoded protein is CASLYGSHSNEQFF.

This clone was counted a single time. The chain couples TRBV5-8 to TRBJ1-2, with D possibly being TRBD1 (6 bases). V was clipped by 4 bases and J by 8 bases, with 12 bases between them. The CDR3 length is 12 residues. Per the germline V gene, CDR1 is SGHTS and CDR2 is YDEGEE. The CDR3 here is CASSLTGYGYTF. The CDR3 DNA follows: TGTGCCAGCAGCCTCACAGGGTACGGCTACACCTTC.

Judged by abundance, this clone is medium-sized. This chain uses TRBV6-5 with TRBJ1-1; a possible D gene is TRBD1 (5 bases). CDR1 is MNHEY and CDR2 is SVGAGI in the germline V gene. Trimming removed 6 bases at V and 1 base at J, with 12 bases between. The CDR3 sequence is 14 residues long. The CDR3 coding sequence is TGTGCCAGCAGCCTGGGGACGGAGAACACTGAAGCTTTCTTT. Encoded protein: CASSLGTENTEAFF.

The rearrangement links TRBV6-6 to TRBJ1-1; D ambiguous. This CDR3 is built from 14 residues. From germline, CDR1 is MNHNY and CDR2 SVGAGI (reference sequence). With 4 bases removed from V and 3 bases from J, the gap between germline ends came to 12 bases. The CDR3 nucleotides are TGTGCCAGCAGTTTGGACCGGTTGGACACTGAAGCTTTCTTT. Protein: CASSLDRLDTEAFF.

The chain combines TRBV6-1 with TRBJ2-5, with TRBD2 matching 13 bases. Germline CDR1 MNHNS, CDR2 SASEGT. Germline trimming cut 6 bases from V and 2 bases from J; bases unmatched to any gene: 3. The CDR3 length is 15 residues. DNA of the CDR3: TGTGCCAGCAGCTTACTAGCGGGGGGGCAAGAGACCCAGTACTTC. Its protein product is CASSLLAGGQETQYF.

The V call is TRBV30, the J call TRBJ2-1; 9 nucleotides match TRBD1. Germline CDR1 is GTSNPN and CDR2 is SVGIG (reference sequence). CDR3 length: 13 residues. With V trimmed by 2 bases and J by 8 bases, 4 bases remained unmatched. Here the CDR3 DNA reads TGTGCCTGGAGTCCGGACAGGGGTCATGAGCAGTTCTTC. It is translated as CAWSPDRGHEQFF.

The chain recombines TRBV6-5 with TRBJ2-1; 8 bases fit TRBD2. The CDR3 length is 15 residues. CDR1 is MNHEY, CDR2 SVGAGI, per germline. Germline trimming cut 0 bases from V and 3 bases from J; bases unmatched to any gene: 1. The CDR3 coding sequence is TGTGCCAGCAGTTACTCCGGGACTAGCTACAATGAGCAGTTCTTC. Amino acid sequence: CASSYSGTSYNEQFF.

In this sample, this clone turned up once. This chain uses TRBV20-1 with TRBJ1-1, with D unclear. The CDR3 is 10 residues long. The germline CDR1 and CDR2 sequences are DFQATT and SNEGSKA (reference sequence). V lost 2 bases and J 6 bases, leaving 4 bases between the germline ends. Here the CDR3 DNA reads TGCAGTGCTAGACAGGCTGAAGCTTTCTTT. It is translated as CSARQAEAFF.

The chain has TRBV7-3 and TRBJ2-1; 8 bases match TRBD1. Trimming removed 5 bases from V and 6 bases from J; junction bases left unmatched: 9. CDR1 is SGHTA, CDR2 FQGTGA, per germline. The CDR3 is made up of 15 amino acids. The chain's CDR3 is CASSHQGAFGNEQFF. CDR3 coding DNA: TGTGCCAGCAGCCACCAGGGGGCTTTTGGCAATGAGCAGTTCTTC.

The chain carries TRBV6-6 and TRBJ2-1; TRBD1 agrees at 9 bases. Per the germline V gene, CDR1 is MNHNY and CDR2 is SVGAGI (reference sequence). The length of the CDR3 is 14 residues. Unmatched junction bases numbered 4, after V lost 8 bases and J lost 2 bases. The CDR3 sequence is CASGGTGPYNEQFF. The CDR3 DNA reads TGTGCCAGCGGTGGGACAGGGCCCTACAATGAGCAGTTCTTC.

The V and J genes are TRBV19 and TRBJ1-1, with a possible D match to TRBD1 (5 bases). Trimming cost V 2 bases and J 3 bases, with 16 bases left between them. Germline-derived CDR1 and CDR2 are LNHDA and SQIVND (reference sequence). The CDR3 covers 16 residues. CDR3 sequence (DNA): TGTGCCAGTAGTATACCACAGAGGGGAAGGGACACTGAAGCTTTCTTT. Encoded protein: CASSIPQRGRDTEAFF.

J is TRBJ2-5 and V is TRBV7-2; the D gene is possibly TRBD1 (6 bases). Germline V CDR1 and CDR2: SGHTA, FQGNSA. The germline V and J ends were trimmed by 6 bases and 0 bases, with 11 bases remaining between them. The CDR3 is 14 residues long. The CDR3 reads CASSFDRNQETQYF. For the CDR3, the DNA is TGTGCCAGCAGTTTCGACAGGAACCAAGAGACCCAGTACTTC.

This chain connects TRBV27 to TRBJ2-5; D unclear. The V and J ends lost 3 bases and 5 bases respectively, with 19 bases between them. CDR1 is MNHEY, CDR2 SMNVEV, per germline (reference sequence). The CDR3 has 16 amino acids. CDR3 sequence (DNA): TGTGCCAGCAGTTTCCAGAGACCCCGTTCGTTTGAGACCCAGTACTTC. Residues: CASSFQRPRSFETQYF.

The table lists this clone with a count of one. V usage is TRBV4-1 and J usage is TRBJ1-1; D not certain. The CDR3 length is 15 residues. The V end lost 4 bases, the J end lost 7 bases, and 19 bases lay between the germline ends. Looked up from germline, CDR1 is MGHRA and CDR2 is YSYEKL. CDR3 amino acids: CASSLQPKAGIEAFF. Written as DNA, the CDR3 is TGCGCCAGCAGCCTCCAACCCAAAGCGGGGATTGAAGCTTTCTTT.

In its sample, this clone was seen once. The chain is built from TRBV19 and TRBJ1-3; tentative D call: TRBD1 (6 bases). The length of the CDR3 is 15 residues. Trimming removed 3 bases at V and 2 bases at J, with 11 bases between. Germline V gene data show CDR1 as LNHDA and CDR2 as SQIVND (reference sequence). The CDR3 loop reads CASSIGGTTGNTIYF. For the CDR3, the DNA is TGTGCCAGTAGTATCGGTGGGACAACTGGAAACACCATATATTTT.

V gene TRBV6-5 combines with J gene TRBJ2-7; TRBD1 agrees at 10 bases. The CDR3 spans 15 residues. The junction had 9 bases not matched to a gene; V was cut back by 5 bases and J by 5 bases. Germline lookup yields CDR1 MNHEY and CDR2 SVGAGI. The CDR3 reads CASSPRDRGGDEQYF. Written as DNA, the CDR3 is TGTGCCAGCAGTCCCCGGGACAGGGGAGGCGACGAGCAGTACTTC.

The sample holds one count of this clone. CDR3 bases: TGTGCCAGCAGCTCCCATGGGGGCTTGGGCAATCAGCCCCAGCATTTT. Translated, it gives CASSSHGGLGNQPQHF. The chain uses TRBV2 and TRBJ1-5; TRBD1 is a possible D gene (6 bases). V was shortened by 6 bases and J by 2 bases, with 17 bases between the two germline ends. Looked up from germline, CDR1 is SNHLY and CDR2 is FYNNEI. The CDR3 has 16 residues.

The V gene is TRBV29-1, the J gene TRBJ1-1; D possibly corresponds to TRBD1 (6 bases). Per the germline V gene, CDR1 is SQVTM and CDR2 is ANQGSEA. V shed 4 bases and J shed 1 base, with 13 bases lying between them. This CDR3 spans 14 amino acids. The CDR3 DNA is TGCAGCGTTGCTGGGGGCGCGGCGAACACTGAAGCTTTCTTT. Protein product: CSVAGGAANTEAFF. The full variable domain, rest sourced from reference TRBV29-1 and TRBJ1-1, is SAVISQKPSRDICQRGTSLTIQCQVDSQVTMMFWYRQQPGQSLTLIATANQGSEATYESGFVIDKFPISRPNLTFSTLTVSNMSPEDSSIYLCSVAGGAANTEAFFGQGTRLTVV.